Presented here are 19 T cell receptor beta chains from one specimen sequenced in a study of PD-1 blockade in classical Hodgkin lymphoma. No patient escaped relapse after autologous stem cell transplantation, and brentuximab vedotin exposure varied. Sequencing was performed with immunoSEQ multiplex PCR; in TCRdb, only in-frame clones are kept and a portion is missing. The sample comprises about 110,000 clones, 89% of which are singletons, and 15% to 20% rests with the top ten. This material consisted of peripheral blood mononuclear cells (PBMCs), taken before the second cycle of nivolumab. These receptors all come from a human donor with classical Hodgkin lymphoma.

This rearrangement joins TRBV6-5 to TRBJ2-1, with 10 bases aligning to TRBD2. Germline V gives CDR1 MNHEY, CDR2 SVGAGI. The V segment lost 5 bases and the J segment 7 bases; nucleotides outside the gene matches: 2. The CDR3 consists of 13 residues. The DNA of the CDR3 is TGTGCCAGCAGTGCTAGCGGGAGTAATGAGCAGTTCTTC. Its protein product is CASSASGSNEQFF.

The gene calls are TRBV25-1 and TRBJ2-3; TRBD2 aligns across 8 bases. The germline V gene encodes CDR1 MGHDK and CDR2 SYGVNS. CDR3 size: 15 residues. J lost 3 bases, V lost 3 bases, and 5 bases had no gene match. The CDR3 region has the DNA TGTGCCAGCAGTGAGTACGGGAGGGCGACAGATACGCAGTATTTT. Translated: CASSEYGRATDTQYF.

The CDR3 loop reads CASSLTVVLSNEQFF. In DNA form, the CDR3 reads TGTGCCAGCAGCTTAACAGTAGTCCTGAGCAATGAGCAGTTCTTC. The chain employs TRBV7-8 and TRBJ2-1, with D unclear. The V and J ends lost 2 bases and 6 bases respectively, with 14 bases between them. The CDR3 consists of 15 residues. In germline, CDR1 is SGHVS, CDR2 FQNEAQ. Supplemented by reference TRBV7-8 and TRBJ2-1, the full variable domain reads GAGVSQSPRYKVAKRGQDVALRCDPISGHVSLFWYQQALGQGPEFLTYFQNEAQLDKSGLPSDRFFAERPEGSVSTLKIQRTQQEDSAVYLCASSLTVVLSNEQFFGPGTRLTVL.

V and J are TRBV30 and TRBJ2-7; D may be TRBD2 (5 bases). The CDR3 is made up of 14 amino acids. The germline CDR1 and CDR2 sequences are GTSNPN and SVGIG (reference sequence). Trimming cost V 0 bases and J 2 bases, with 11 bases left between them. This CDR3 is CAWSVQLGAYEQYF. Here the CDR3 DNA reads TGTGCCTGGAGTGTACAGCTGGGAGCCTACGAGCAGTACTTC.

This clone was recorded only once. V is TRBV15 and J is TRBJ1-1; 9 nucleotides agree with TRBD1. V dropped 4 bases and J dropped 9; count of bases not matched to a gene: 6. Germline V gene data show CDR1 as LNHNV and CDR2 as YYDKDF (reference sequence). This CDR3 comprises 13 residues. For the CDR3, the DNA is TGTGCCACCAGCATCACCGGGACAGGGAAAGCTTTCTTT. It is translated as CATSITGTGKAFF.

The J gene is TRBJ2-7, the V gene TRBV5-6, with 10 bases matching TRBD1. Germline-derived CDR1 and CDR2 are SGHDT and YYEEEE. The CDR3 loop spans 13 amino acids. V dropped 4 bases and J dropped 3; count of bases not matched to a gene: 1. CDR3 DNA sequence: TGTGCCAGCAGCGGGACAGGGGTCTACGAGCAGTACTTC. It yields the protein CASSGTGVYEQYF. Using reference TRBV5-6 and TRBJ2-7 for the parts outside the CDR3, the full variable domain is DAGVTQSPTHLIKTRGQQVTLRCSPKSGHDTVSWYQQALGQGPQFIFQYYEEEERQRGNFPDRFSGHQFPNYSSELNVNALLLGDSALYLCASSGTGVYEQYFGPGTRLTVT.

The V call is TRBV5-1, the J call TRBJ2-7; 16 bases map to TRBD2. The CDR3 runs to 21 residues. Germline lookup yields CDR1 SGHRS and CDR2 YFSETQ. V lost 5 bases, J lost 3 bases, and 20 bases stayed unmatched. In nucleotides, the CDR3 is TGCGCCAGCAGATCTGACAGGGGGACTAGCGGGAGGGCCTTTCAAATCTACGAGCAGTACTTC. Translating gives CASRSDRGTSGRAFQIYEQYF.

The chain links TRBV2 to TRBJ2-1, with D maybe TRBD1 (5 bases). The germline V gene encodes CDR1 SNHLY and CDR2 FYNNEI. Trimming took 1 base from V and 3 from J, leaving 16 bases between them. The CDR3 extends over 17 amino acids. DNA for the CDR3: TGTGCCAGCAGTGAAGGGCTGGGGCTCGAACTCTACAATGAGCAGTTCTTC. It specifies CASSEGLGLELYNEQFF.

The rearrangement links TRBV5-6 to TRBJ2-3, with TRBD1 matching over 9 bases. This CDR3 region has 15 residues. Germline V gives CDR1 SGHDT, CDR2 YYEEEE. J lost 3 bases, V lost 0 bases, and 2 bases had no gene match. CDR3 DNA sequence: TGTGCCAGCAGCTTGGGACAGGGGGTGACAGATACGCAGTATTTT. This encodes CASSLGQGVTDTQYF.

The chain recombines TRBV4-2 with TRBJ2-7, with 7 positions matching TRBD2. Germline V gene lookup returns CDR1 LGHNA and CDR2 YNFKEQ. The junction had 5 bases not matched to a gene; V was cut back by 0 bases and J by 3 bases. The CDR3 is 15 residues long. CDR3 sequence reads: CASSQDRTSIYEQYF. DNA for the CDR3: TGTGCCAGCAGCCAAGACAGGACTAGTATCTACGAGCAGTACTTC.

This clone was detected a few times. This chain connects TRBV11-2 to TRBJ2-7, with 7 bases lining up with TRBD2. The CDR3 sequence is 14 residues long. The V and J ends lost 5 bases and 2 bases, in that order; junction bases with no gene match: 6. CDR1 and CDR2 from the germline V gene are SGHAT and FQNNGV. The CDR3: CASSQLREPYEQYF. The CDR3 bases are TGTGCCAGCAGCCAGTTGCGGGAGCCCTACGAGCAGTACTTC.

This chain uses TRBV2 with TRBJ1-1; no reliable D call. Germline-derived CDR1 and CDR2 are SNHLY and FYNNEI. Trimming took off 2 bases at V and 7 bases at J, with 14 bases between the two ends. This CDR3 region has 14 residues. The CDR3 bases are TGTGCCAGCAGTGAAACCCCCGGATCTAATGAAGCTTTCTTT. Protein: CASSETPGSNEAFF.

CDR3: CASKGYTEAFF. CDR3 coding DNA: TGTGCCAGCAAGGGATACACTGAAGCTTTCTTT. This rearrangement joins TRBV2 to TRBJ1-1; D gene ambiguous. V gave up 7 bases and J gave up 3 bases, with 6 bases separating them. Germline V lookup: CDR1 SNHLY, CDR2 FYNNEI. This CDR3 contains 11 residues.

The chain has TRBV10-1 and TRBJ2-7, with TRBD1 matching 7 bases. The V and J ends lost 6 bases and 3 bases, in that order; junction bases with no gene match: 8. Germline values: CDR1 WNHNN, CDR2 SYGVQD (reference sequence). CDR3 length: 14 residues. CDR3 protein: CASSKGGSNYEQYF. CDR3 coding DNA: TGCGCCAGCAGCAAAGGGGGCTCCAACTACGAGCAGTACTTC.

This rearrangement joins TRBV30 to TRBJ2-7; D is undetermined. The CDR3 is 15 residues long. CDR1 GTSNPN and CDR2 SVGIG come from the germline V gene (reference sequence). Trimming left V 2 bases short and J 4 bases short, with 18 bases between. DNA for the CDR3: TGTGCCTGGAGTACTTCCTACGGGCGAATGTACGAGCAGTACTTC. It encodes CAWSTSYGRMYEQYF.

This chain joins TRBV11-2 and TRBJ1-1; the D is unclear. V was trimmed by 2 bases and J by 4 bases, leaving 5 bases between them. Germline V gene data show CDR1 as SGHAT and CDR2 as FQNNGV. The CDR3 runs 12 residues. This chain's CDR3 is CASSLPSTEAFF. The CDR3 DNA reads as TGTGCCAGCAGCTTACCGAGCACTGAAGCTTTCTTT.

This clone was recorded only once. J is TRBJ2-6 and V is TRBV9, with a possible D match to TRBD1 (6 bases). CDR3 length: 18 amino acids. With 0 bases removed from V and 4 bases from J, the gap between germline ends came to 17 bases. Germline-derived CDR1 and CDR2 are SGDLS and YYNGEE. The DNA for the CDR3 is TGTGCCAGCAGCGTAGACCGCCACAGGGTTGCCGGGGCCAACGTCCTGACTTTC. This gives the protein CASSVDRHRVAGANVLTF. The full variable domain, completed using reference TRBV9 and TRBJ2-6, is DSGVTQTPKHLITATGQRVTLRCSPRSGDLSVYWYQQSLDQGLQFLIQYYNGEERAKGNILERFSAQQFPDLHSELNLSSLELGDSALYFCASSVDRHRVAGANVLTFGAGSRLTVL.

The V call is TRBV5-4, the J call TRBJ2-7, with D perhaps TRBD2 (6 bases). The V end was cut by 4 bases, the J end by 2 bases, with 19 bases between. Germline CDR1 reads SGHNT; CDR2 reads YYREEE (reference sequence). The CDR3 extends over 16 amino acids. The CDR3 loop reads CASSPSLFGSPYEQYF. The CDR3 DNA is TGTGCCAGCAGCCCCTCCCTCTTCGGGAGCCCCTACGAGCAGTACTTC.

As for this clone: At one end the junction does not follow the germline gene, possibly because of a read error. This chain uses TRBV5-4 with TRBJ2-1; the D gene is possibly TRBD1 (5 bases). The germline gives CDR1 SGHNT, CDR2 YYREEE (reference sequence). The length of the CDR3 is 17 residues. CDR3 loop: CASSQEGRLGAYNEQFF. The CDR3 region has the DNA TGCGCCAGCAGCCAAGAAGGTCGGCTAGGGGCCTACAATGAGCAGTTCTTC.